The subject of this entry is one T cell receptor (beta chain). Its antigen is still unknown. Repertoires were generated with immunoSEQ multiplex PCR, while TCRdb's copy carries only in-frame clones and drops some. Here the sample spans under 600,000 clones, roughly 98% being singletons. This specimen belongs to a study of shared clonotypes between healthy human individuals. Study-level information: Used for every donor were three CD4 naive, three CD4 memory, two CD8 naive and one CD8 memory plate.

The naive CD8 subset, CD45RO-negative cells positively selected for CCR7, excluded terminally differentiated effector memory CD45RA+ cells. Study observations and caveats: There were few donors, and this limited the genetic and exposure-history diversity represented. Among a few donors, 4.5% to 5.5% of naive CD4 clonotypes were found in common.

Germline values: CDR1 SGHKS, CDR2 YYEKEE (reference sequence). The CDR3 extends over 18 amino acids. V trimming: 4 bases; J trimming: 1 base; junction bases outside the gene matches: 15. The specimen was naive CD8+ T cells sorted from blood. The V call is TRBV5-5, the J call TRBJ1-1; 8 nucleotides agree with TRBD1. The receptor's source is a young man in good health. The CDR3 DNA reads TGTGCCAGCAGCCCACCATTCGGGACAGGAACGGAGAACACTGAAGCTTTCTTT. It specifies CASSPPFGTGTENTEAFF.